One T cell receptor beta chain is described in this entry. These data are taken from a study of shared clonotypes between healthy human individuals. Germline V gene data show CDR1 as LGHNA and CDR2 as YSLEER. This CDR3 contains 15 residues. V gave up 4 bases and J gave up 3 bases; unmatched junction bases: 9. Measured with immunoSEQ multiplex PCR; TCRdb has only the in-frame clones, and not every one. The sample shows about 2.1 million clones, about 93% of them seen only once. The naive CD8 population came from CD45RO-negative cells selected for CCR7, without terminally differentiated effector memory CD45RA+ cells.

The sequencing input was naive CD8+ T cells from PBMCs. V gene TRBV4-3 combines with J gene TRBJ2-7, with TRBD2 identical over 7 bases. This TCR came from a young man in good health. Some clones in this sample may be carry-over from other donors' samples. CDR3 region: CASSPRLADGYEQYF. DNA of the CDR3: TGCGCCAGCAGCCCTAGACTAGCTGACGGCTACGAGCAGTACTTC.